The rows below give T cell receptor beta chains drawn from one sample of a study of Graves' ophthalmopathy and Graves' hyperthyroidism. TCRdb passed the multiplex PCR reads through MiXCR, listing each CDR3 protein once. The repertoire holds around 1,200,000 distinct CDR3 sequences, with roughly 35% as singletons. The sequenced material came from peripheral blood or thyroid tissue (not recorded which). These receptors came from an adult man with Graves' hyperthyroidism. The CDR3 runs from the conserved cysteine through the conserved F or W. A D gene is named only where the DNA matches it firmly. The size of a clone is reported for some rows only, either as once, few or many, or as a class for expanded clones.

clone_size j_call v_call d_call cdr3_aa cdr3_nt
many TRBJ2-2 TRBV7-6 . CASSLTQNTNTGELFF TGTGCCAGCAGCTTAACCCAAAACACAAACACCGGGGAGCTGTTTTTT
many TRBJ1-4 TRBV25-1 . CASTPNQVFTRLEEKLFF TGTGCCAGCACCCCTAATCAGGTCTTCACGCGTTTGGAGGAAAAACTGTTTTTT
. TRBJ2-5 TRBV10-3 . CAISRGAQETQYF TGTGCCATCAGTCGGGGGGCCCAAGAGACCCAGTACTTC
. TRBJ1-5 TRBV30 TRBD1 CAWEGTGANQPQHF TGTGCCTGGGAGGGGACAGGGGCCAATCAGCCCCAGCATTTT
. TRBJ2-7 TRBV9 TRBD1 CASSFGQGVYYEQYF TGCGCCAGCAGCTTCGGACAGGGGGTCTACTACGAGCAGTACTTC
. TRBJ1-1 TRBV6-2/TRBV6-3 . CASSYPIQNTEAFF TGTGCCAGCAGTTACCCCATCCAGAACACTGAAGCTTTCTTT
few TRBJ1-2 TRBV15 . CATSRDPGVAGYTF TGTGCCACCAGCAGAGATCCGGGGGTGGCTGGCTACACCTTC
. TRBJ2-7 TRBV6-5 . CASSYSTGEVTYEQYF TGTGCCAGCAGTTACTCGACCGGGGAAGTGACCTACGAGCAGTACTTC
. TRBJ1-2 TRBV25-1 . CASSLWPPWTYGYTF TGTGCCAGCAGTTTATGGCCCCCTTGGACGTATGGCTACACCTTC
many TRBJ1-5 TRBV4-3 . CASSRNRGGQPQHF TGCGCCAGCAGCCGCAATAGGGGGGGGCAGCCCCAGCATTTT
. TRBJ1-2 TRBV7-3 . CASSLDPGSGYTF TGTGCCAGCAGCCTGGATCCGGGATCTGGCTACACCTTC
. TRBJ1-2 TRBV10-3 TRBD1 CAISGGQGGYGYTF TGTGCCATCAGTGGGGGACAGGGGGGTTATGGCTACACCTTC
. TRBJ1-2 TRBV6-4 . CASSDSDGGYTF TGTGCCAGCAGTGACTCGGACGGTGGCTACACCTTC
many TRBJ2-7 TRBV7-8 . CASSPGLGSYEQYF TGTGCCAGTAGTCCTGGACTGGGCTCCTACGAGCAGTACTTC
few TRBJ2-5 TRBV5-1 . CASSRQRGEETQYF TGCGCCAGCAGCCGGCAGAGGGGGGAAGAGACCCAGTACTTC
. TRBJ1-2 TRBV2 . CASTERGGYTF TGTGCCAGCACCGAGAGGGGGGGCTACACCTTC
few TRBJ1-5 TRBV6-5 TRBD1 CASSNRGRRPQHF TGTGCCAGCAGCAACAGGGGAAGGCGCCCCCAGCATTTT
few TRBJ2-7 TRBV12-3/TRBV12-4 TRBD2 CASSLGTSGPYEQYF TGTGCCAGCAGTTTGGGGACTAGCGGCCCCTACGAGCAGTACTTC
many TRBJ1-5 TRBV10-3 TRBD1 CAISGGQGRAQPQHF TGTGCCATCAGTGGGGGACAGGGAAGGGCCCAGCCCCAGCATTTT
many TRBJ2-6 TRBV20-1 . CSSGNSGANVLTF TGCAGTTCCGGAAACTCTGGGGCCAACGTCCTGACTTTC
. TRBJ1-5 TRBV6-4 . CASTTGQNSQPQHF TGTGCCAGCACTACCGGGCAGAACAGTCAGCCCCAGCATTTT
few TRBJ2-7 TRBV7-8 . CASSLGNQPQQYF TGTGCCAGCAGCTTAGGGAATCAGCCCCAGCAGTACTTC
. TRBJ2-5 TRBV7-9 . CASSLSEYQETQYF TGTGCCAGCAGCTTATCTGAGTATCAAGAGACCCAGTACTTC
. TRBJ2-7 TRBV5-5 . CASSSEGNSYEQYF TGTGCCAGCAGCTCTGAGGGGAACTCCTACGAGCAGTACTTC